Shown below are 26 T cell receptor beta chains from a single sample sequenced in a study of blood T cell repertoires in COVID-19. Assay: immunoSEQ multiplex PCR; the TCRdb copy retains only in-frame clones and omits some. The sample holds roughly 200,000 clones, roughly 77% seen once. Sequencing was carried out using peripheral blood. The receptors originated from a man in his 70s with active or convalescent COVID-19.

The chain couples TRBV7-2 to TRBJ1-4; D possibly corresponds to TRBD1 (6 bases). CDR1 and CDR2 (germline): SGHTA, FQGNSA. The V end was cut by 1 base, the J end by 7 bases, with 16 bases between. The CDR3 loop spans 16 amino acids. The CDR3: CASSLVGRGGSEKLFF. In DNA, the CDR3 is TGTGCCAGCAGCTTAGTGGGAAGGGGGGGGAGTGAAAAACTGTTTTTT.

This chain links TRBV5-1 with TRBJ2-3; a weak D match, TRBD1 (5 bases). Looked up from germline, CDR1 is SGHRS and CDR2 is YFSETQ. Trimming took off 0 bases at V and 2 bases at J, with 7 bases between the two ends. The CDR3 has 14 amino acids. The CDR3 nucleotides read TGCGCCAGCAGCTTGGACGGACACACAGATACGCAGTATTTT. This encodes CASSLDGHTDTQYF.

This clone was counted a single time. This chain connects TRBV30 to TRBJ1-3; 7 positions agree with TRBD1. The germline CDR1 and CDR2 sequences are GTSNPN and SVGIG (reference sequence). Trimming cost V 2 bases and J 5 bases; bases outside gene matches: 3. The CDR3 length is 13 residues. CDR3 DNA sequence: TGTGCCTGGAGTCAAGGGGGCCGAAACACCATATATTTT. It encodes CAWSQGGRNTIYF.

The chain couples TRBV29-1 to TRBJ2-7, with D perhaps TRBD2 (5 bases). The CDR3 length is 14 residues. Trimming shortened V by 6 bases and J by 5 bases, and 20 bases separated the two germline ends. CDR1 and CDR2 from the germline V gene are SQVTM and ANQGSEA. The CDR3 coding sequence is TGCAGCGTCCAACCGACGGGGTTTAAGGACGAGCAGTACTTC. Translation: CSVQPTGFKDEQYF.

The rearrangement uses TRBV30 and TRBJ1-2, with D perhaps matching TRBD1 (6 bases). Trimming took 5 bases from V and 7 from J, leaving 17 bases between them. This CDR3 contains 13 residues. Germline loops: CDR1 GTSNPN, CDR2 SVGIG (reference sequence). The CDR3 bases are TGTGCCTGGTCGGGACAACAAACCCTTGGCTACACCTTC. It codes for CAWSGQQTLGYTF.

This chain connects TRBV2 to TRBJ1-2, with unresolved D. CDR1 SNHLY and CDR2 FYNNEI come from the germline V gene. Trimming pared 6 bases from V and 6 bases from J, leaving 14 bases between. The CDR3 loop spans 13 amino acids. The CDR3: CASRNRDPHGYTF. The CDR3 DNA follows: TGTGCCAGCAGGAACCGAGATCCCCATGGCTACACCTTC.

This chain joins TRBV4-1 and TRBJ1-2, with TRBD1 as a possible D gene (5 bases). The CDR3 sequence is 17 residues long. Germline-derived CDR1 and CDR2 are MGHRA and YSYEKL. Trimming cost V 0 bases and J 6 bases, with 20 bases left between them. Here the CDR3 DNA reads TGCGCCAGCAGCCAAGAGGTCATTGGTTGGACAATCGATGGCTACACCTTC. Protein: CASSQEVIGWTIDGYTF.

The chain carries TRBV13 and TRBJ1-1, with D hard to call. Trimming left V 5 bases short and J 7 bases short, with 14 bases between. The CDR3 is made up of 13 amino acids. In germline, CDR1 is PRHDT, CDR2 FYEKMQ (reference sequence). DNA of the CDR3: TGTGCCAGCAGCCCCCCGGCGAGGGATGAAGCTTTCTTT. Protein: CASSPPARDEAFF.

The V gene is TRBV15, the J gene TRBJ2-7; 8 positions match TRBD2. The J segment lost 5 bases and the V segment lost 4 bases, leaving 7 bases of the junction unmatched. CDR1 and CDR2 (germline): LNHNV, YYDKDF (reference sequence). There are 14 residues in the CDR3. CDR3 in amino acids: CATSKSGSGDEQYF. In DNA form, the CDR3 reads TGTGCCACCAGCAAAAGCGGGAGTGGCGACGAGCAGTACTTC.

This clone appeared once. The V gene is TRBV7-2, the J gene TRBJ1-2, with D unclear. The germline V gene encodes CDR1 SGHTA and CDR2 FQGNSA. The CDR3 has 13 amino acids. The V end lost 1 base, the J end lost 6 bases, and 9 bases lay between the germline ends. CDR3 protein: CASSLGYGNGYTF. CDR3 nucleotides: TGTGCCAGCAGCTTAGGCTATGGTAATGGCTACACCTTC.

In DNA form, the CDR3 reads TGTGCCAGCAGGAGCTCTGGAAACACCATATATTTT. This gives the protein CASRSSGNTIYF. This chain uses TRBV27 with TRBJ1-3; no clear D. The V gene lost 6 bases and the J gene lost 0 bases, with 3 bases spanning the gap. This CDR3 is 12 amino acids long. Germline V gene data show CDR1 as MNHEY and CDR2 as SMNVEV (reference sequence).

In DNA, the CDR3 is TGTGCCAGCAGCGTAGCTCCCAGCGGGGGAGCCTACGAGCAGTACTTC. This sequence encodes CASSVAPSGGAYEQYF. The chain employs TRBV9 and TRBJ2-7; 8 bases align to TRBD2. The CDR3 is made up of 16 amino acids. Losses at the gene ends were 0 bases for V and 2 bases for J; bases not matched to a gene: 7. Germline loops: CDR1 SGDLS, CDR2 YYNGEE.

This rearrangement joins TRBV7-2 to TRBJ1-5; a possible D gene is TRBD1 (6 bases). Germline V gene sequence: CDR1 SGHTA, CDR2 FQGNSA. The CDR3 loop spans 15 amino acids. V lost 4 bases and J 2 bases, leaving 12 bases between the germline ends. The DNA for the CDR3 is TGTGCCAGCAGCTCCCAGCCAGGGGGCAATCAGCCCCAGCATTTT. Its translation: CASSSQPGGNQPQHF.

The rearrangement uses TRBV28 and TRBJ1-1; 7 nucleotides align to TRBD1. Per germline, CDR1 MDHEN and CDR2 SYDVKM. The CDR3 loop spans 16 amino acids. V trimming: 1 base; J trimming: 10 bases; junction bases outside the gene matches: 15. In nucleotides, the CDR3 is TGTGCCAGCAGTTTATTGGGACAGACGGGCAGGACCCGAGCTTTCTTT. Protein product: CASSLLGQTGRTRAFF.

The chain is built from TRBV3-1 (or the pseudogene TRBV3-2) and TRBJ1-1; D is undetermined. The germline V gene encodes CDR1 LGHDT and CDR2 YNNKEL (reference sequence). The CDR3 runs 13 residues. V lost 1 base and J lost 4, with 7 bases in between. The CDR3 nucleotides read TGTGCCAGCAGCCAAGCTGGGAGCACTGAAGCTTTCTTT. It codes for CASSQAGSTEAFF.

This clone was found once. The chain combines TRBV3-1 (or the pseudogene TRBV3-2) with TRBJ1-2; D gene ambiguous. V was pared by 0 bases and J by 8 bases, with 25 bases between. CDR3 size: 18 residues. Germline-derived CDR1 and CDR2 are LGHDT and YNNKEL (reference sequence). Here the CDR3 reads CASSQESGNLGRRYGYTF. The CDR3, as DNA: TGTGCCAGCAGCCAAGAGTCCGGGAACCTGGGTCGTCGGTACGGCTACACCTTC.

The CDR3 sequence is CASSQGLGLALETQYF. DNA for the CDR3: TGCGCCAGCAGCCAAGGGCTTGGCCTAGCGCTCGAGACCCAGTACTTC. The chain couples TRBV4-3 to TRBJ2-5; tentatively, D is TRBD2 (6 bases). With 1 base removed from V and 5 bases from J, the gap between germline ends came to 17 bases. Looked up from germline, CDR1 is LGHNA and CDR2 is YSLEER. This CDR3 has 16 amino acids.

The rearrangement uses TRBV4-2 and TRBJ2-3; the match to TRBD2 covers 14 bases. CDR1 is LGHNA and CDR2 is YNFKEQ in the germline V gene. The CDR3 consists of 17 residues. J gave up 1 base and V 3 bases, and 3 bases lay outside the gene matches. The CDR3 reads CASSQGLAGVRTDTQYF. The CDR3 DNA follows: TGTGCCAGCAGCCAGGGACTAGCGGGGGTGCGCACAGATACGCAGTATTTT.

The CDR3 nucleotides are TGTGCCAGCAGCCCAATCCCCCGGGAGCTGTTTTTT. The encoded protein is CASSPIPRELFF. The chain has TRBV12-3 or TRBV12-4 and TRBJ2-2, with no clear D. V lost 6 bases to trimming and J lost 9 bases, with 11 bases between them. The CDR3 is 12 amino acids.

V and J are TRBV15 and TRBJ1-2; 8 positions agree with TRBD1. CDR1 is LNHNV, CDR2 YYDKDF, per germline (reference sequence). The length of the CDR3 is 14 residues. Germline trimming cut 6 bases from V and 4 bases from J; bases unmatched to any gene: 7. CDR3 bases: TGTGCCACCAGAGGGCAGGGGGCTGGCTATGGCTACACCTTC. It yields the protein CATRGQGAGYGYTF.

The chain joins TRBV6-1 to TRBJ2-1; TRBD1 aligns across 7 bases. Germline V CDR1 and CDR2: MNHNS, SASEGT. V was pared by 1 base and J by 4 bases, with 1 base of the junction left unmatched. The CDR3 extends over 14 amino acids. The chain's CDR3 is CASSEEGQYNEQFF. CDR3 DNA sequence: TGTGCCAGCAGTGAAGAGGGACAGTACAATGAGCAGTTCTTC.

A remark on this clone: Other DNA sequences in the same sample also yield this CDR3. The gene calls are TRBV5-1 and TRBJ2-3; unclear D gene. The germline V and J ends were trimmed by 4 bases and 2 bases, with 5 bases remaining between them. Germline V gene sequence: CDR1 SGHRS, CDR2 YFSETQ. The CDR3 is made up of 12 amino acids. CDR3 DNA sequence: TGCGCCAGCAGCATTAACACAGATACGCAGTATTTT. This sequence encodes CASSINTDTQYF.

This chain joins TRBV7-3 and TRBJ2-3, with D perhaps matching TRBD2 (5 bases). Between the trimmed V and J ends, which lost 4 bases and 3 bases, there was a span of 14 bases. The CDR3 totals 15 residues. The germline gives CDR1 SGHTA, CDR2 FQGTGA. The chain's CDR3 is CASSSQEANTDTQYF. The CDR3 DNA follows: TGTGCCAGCAGCTCCCAGGAGGCGAATACAGATACGCAGTATTTT.

Details on this clone: This sample also contains other DNA sequences that code for the same CDR3. The chain has TRBV2 and TRBJ1-5; 9 bases map to TRBD1. The CDR3 is 15 amino acids. The germline V gene encodes CDR1 SNHLY and CDR2 FYNNEI. V was clipped by 6 bases and J by 6 bases; unmatched bases: 9. As DNA, the CDR3 is TGTGCCAGCAGCGCTACAGGGGGCGGAAGTCAGCCCCAGCATTTT. This sequence encodes CASSATGGGSQPQHF.

The rearrangement uses TRBV28 and TRBJ1-2, with 10 bases that match TRBD1. Trimming at V came to 5 bases and at J to 3 bases, leaving 6 bases not matched to a gene. This CDR3 region has 15 residues. Germline lookup yields CDR1 MDHEN and CDR2 SYDVKM. The chain's CDR3 is CASSPGTGADYGYTF. The CDR3 DNA reads as TGTGCCAGCAGTCCCGGGACAGGGGCTGACTATGGCTACACCTTC.

The gene calls are TRBV10-1 and TRBJ2-7, with 9 positions matching TRBD1. Germline CDR1 WNHNN, CDR2 SYGVQD (reference sequence). V lost 2 bases to trimming and J lost 5 bases; unmatched junction nucleotides: 7. The CDR3 is 15 residues long. The CDR3 sequence: CASSERQGVMDEQYF. The CDR3 DNA is TGCGCCAGCAGTGAGCGACAGGGGGTGATGGACGAGCAGTACTTC.